These 6 T cell receptor beta chains were all obtained from the same sample, sequenced in a study of cytomegalovirus exposure and HLA in healthy donors. Both 60 Vbeta primers and 13 Jbeta primers went into the PCR. Produced via immunoSEQ multiplex PCR; TCRdb's table is partial and in-frame only. The sample contains approximately 140,000 clones, under 90% of which appear only once. Sequenced sample: PBMCs. The receptors were gathered from a male donor in good health and CMV-seronegative.

The V gene is TRBV5-1, the J gene TRBJ2-7; D is perhaps TRBD1 (6 bases). CDR3 length equals 15 residues. CDR1 and CDR2 from the germline V gene are SGHRS and YFSETQ. V was pared by 1 base and J by 3 bases, with 14 bases between. CDR3 nucleotides: TGCGCCAGCAGCTTGTCGACAGGAGTTGACTACGAGCAGTACTTC. Its translation is CASSLSTGVDYEQYF.

The chain is built from TRBV5-1 and TRBJ2-2; tentative D call: TRBD1 (6 bases). V was cut by 2 bases and J by 7 bases, with 9 bases left in between. The CDR3 runs to 13 residues. Germline CDR1 SGHRS, CDR2 YFSETQ. Here the CDR3 DNA reads TGCGCCAGCAGCTTAACAGGGATCGGGGAGCTGTTTTTT. Translation gives CASSLTGIGELFF.

The CDR3 sequence: CASSPPTGYTEAFF. Written as DNA, the CDR3 is TGTGCCAGCAGCCCACCCACAGGCTACACTGAAGCTTTCTTT. This chain connects TRBV28 to TRBJ1-1; TRBD1 is a possible D gene (5 bases). The germline V gene has CDR1 MDHEN and CDR2 SYDVKM. The CDR3 is made up of 14 amino acids. Trimming left V 6 bases short and J 3 bases short, with 14 bases between. The full variable domain, completed using reference TRBV28 and TRBJ1-1, is DVKVTQSSRYLVKRTGEKVFLECVQDMDHENMFWYRQDPGLGLRLIYFSYDVKMKEKGDIPEGYSVSREKKERFSLILESASTNQTSMYLCASSPPTGYTEAFFGQGTRLTVV.

The sample holds a few counts of this clone. V is TRBV9 and J is TRBJ2-5; 8 nucleotides align to TRBD1. Germline V gene data show CDR1 as SGDLS and CDR2 as YYNGEE. Trimming at V came to 3 bases and at J to 7 bases, leaving 8 bases not matched to a gene. This CDR3 has 14 residues. CDR3 residues: CASSGGQGLGTQYF. CDR3 bases: TGTGCCAGCAGCGGCGGACAGGGTTTAGGGACCCAGTACTTC.

This chain links TRBV13 with TRBJ1-2, with TRBD1 matching 8 bases. This CDR3 has 15 amino acids. V dropped 6 bases and J dropped 4; count of bases not matched to a gene: 10. The germline V gene has CDR1 PRHDT and CDR2 FYEKMQ (reference sequence). The CDR3 DNA sequence: TGTGCCAGCAGTATCTCGGGACAGGAGATCTATGGCTACACCTTC. It codes for CASSISGQEIYGYTF.

V usage is TRBV9 and J usage is TRBJ2-3, with 8 bases identical to TRBD2. Trimming cost V 1 base and J 6 bases; bases outside gene matches: 4. Germline V CDR1 and CDR2: SGDLS, YYNGEE. This CDR3 contains 14 residues. CDR3 nucleotides: TGTGCCAGCAGCGTACGGGAGGGCCGGGATACGCAGTATTTT. Translating it yields CASSVREGRDTQYF.